One sample yielded the 10 T cell receptor beta chains listed below, sequenced in a study of blood T cells in healthy people across ages. A second PCR of roughly 7 to 11 cycles used a sample-barcoded 5' primer and a J-beta primer mix. Using its own MiXCR run on the 5' RACE reads, TCRdb lists one record per CDR3 protein. The table shows approximately 1.5 million distinct CDR3 sequences, with roughly 32% occurring only once. Sequencing was done on a sample of blood. The receptors stem from a woman in her 30s in good health.

The chain recombines TRBV2 with TRBJ1-2; 9 nucleotides agree with TRBD1. CDR1 SNHLY and CDR2 FYNNEI come from the germline V gene. This CDR3 has 16 amino acids. V shed 5 bases, J shed 2 bases, and the junction held 9 bases outside the gene matches. The CDR3 bases are TGTGCCAGCAGTCAAGACAGGGGGGTACTGAACTATGGCTACACCTTC. Residues: CASSQDRGVLNYGYTF.

The chain couples TRBV12-3 or TRBV12-4 to TRBJ1-6; 7 bases line up with TRBD1. The CDR3 length is 17 residues. Unmatched junction bases numbered 11, after V lost 1 base and J lost 8 bases. This CDR3 reads CASSLGRPGGLDSPLHF. For the CDR3, the DNA is TGTGCCAGCAGTTTAGGTCGCCCAGGGGGACTGGATTCACCCCTCCACTTT.

This clonotype was counted a few times. The V and J genes are TRBV7-2 and TRBJ2-3; TRBD2 agrees at 8 bases. Germline V gene lookup returns CDR1 SGHTA and CDR2 FQGNSA. Trimming took 1 base from V and 4 from J; bases not matched to a gene: 4. CDR3 length: 15 amino acids. This CDR3 is CASSLDGGAADTQYF. CDR3 nucleotide sequence: TGTGCCAGCAGCTTAGACGGGGGGGCTGCAGATACGCAGTATTTT.

The J gene is TRBJ2-7, the V gene TRBV5-1; TRBD1 or TRBD2 may be the D gene (5 bases each). Per the germline V gene, CDR1 is SGHRS and CDR2 is YFSETQ. This CDR3 spans 16 amino acids. Trimming stripped 4 bases from V and 7 bases from J, with 24 bases between. CDR3 sequence: CASSKVISGTPGEQYF. Written as DNA, the CDR3 is TGCGCCAGCAGCAAGGTGATCTCCGGGACCCCCGGAGAGCAGTACTTC.

This clonotype was recorded many times. This chain joins TRBV4-1 and TRBJ2-5; no clear D gene. Germline CDR1 and CDR2: MGHRA and YSYEKL. The CDR3 contains 15 residues. Trimming took 1 base from V and 2 from J, leaving 11 bases between them. This CDR3 is CASSQGHPAQETQYF. CDR3 coding DNA: TGCGCCAGCAGCCAAGGACACCCAGCACAAGAGACCCAGTACTTC.

The chain is built from TRBV12-5 and TRBJ2-7; D is possibly TRBD1 (6 bases). There are 19 residues in the CDR3. The germline V gene encodes CDR1 LGHNT and CDR2 FRNRAP. V lost 0 bases to trimming and J lost 4 bases, with 25 bases between them. DNA of the CDR3: TGTGCTAGTGGTTTGGTACAGGGTTTGGCAGGGGTGCCTGAATACGAGCAGTACTTC. Translation: CASGLVQGLAGVPEYEQYF.

The sample holds a few counts of this clonotype. The chain joins TRBV5-1 to TRBJ2-5; D tentatively reads TRBD1 or TRBD2 (6 bases each). Trimming left V 0 bases short and J 1 base short, with 10 bases between. The germline V gene has CDR1 SGHRS and CDR2 YFSETQ. CDR3 length: 15 residues. CDR3 DNA: TGCGCCAGCAGCTTGGCGGGGGCCCGCCAAGAGACCCAGTACTTC. The encoded protein is CASSLAGARQETQYF.

This clonotype occurred many times. The genes are TRBV29-1 and TRBJ1-2; TRBD1 might be the D (5 bases). The V and J ends lost 7 bases and 4 bases respectively, with 13 bases between them. Germline V gives CDR1 SQVTM, CDR2 ANQGSEA. This CDR3 has 12 amino acids. The CDR3 sequence is CSAGGAAYGYTF. Written as DNA, the CDR3 is TGCAGCGCGGGCGGGGCCGCCTATGGCTACACCTTC.

This clonotype was detected only a few times. J is TRBJ2-1 and V is TRBV10-3; 9 nucleotides agree with TRBD2. Germline CDR1 ENHRY, CDR2 SYGVKD. The CDR3 consists of 14 residues. V lost 7 bases to trimming and J lost 8 bases; unmatched junction nucleotides: 9. CDR3 sequence: CAIKGTSSIHEQFF. DNA of the CDR3: TGTGCCATCAAAGGGACTAGCTCTATCCATGAGCAGTTCTTC.

This chain joins TRBV28 and TRBJ1-5; D perhaps matches TRBD1 (6 bases). V was clipped by 3 bases and J by 6 bases, with 12 bases between them. The CDR3 length is 14 residues. From germline, CDR1 is MDHEN and CDR2 SYDVKM. CDR3 loop: CASSFWDTAQPQHF. The CDR3 region has the DNA TGTGCCAGCAGTTTTTGGGACACCGCTCAGCCCCAGCATTTT.